A selection of T cell receptor beta chains follows, all from one sample in a study of cytomegalovirus exposure and HLA in healthy donors. Here immunoSEQ multiplex PCR was the method, and the copy in TCRdb shows in-frame clones only, minus some. Of over 150,000 clones listed, less than 90% are singletons. The sequenced sample was PBMCs. The receptors were sampled from a girl under two years old in good health and CMV-seronegative. Both conserved end residues are part of each CDR3. Each record gives: CDR3 length, clone size, D gene, V gene, J gene, CDR3 protein, CDR3 DNA. D genes are given only for firm matches. Clone size is given for some rows only: seen once, a few or many times, or a class if the clone is expanded.

>12|-|-|TRBV19|TRBJ2-5
CASSGGSQTQYF
TGTGCCAGTAGTGGGGGCAGCCAGACCCAGTACTTC
>15|few|TRBD2|TRBV30|TRBJ2-7
CAWSGTSGGAYEQYF
TGTGCCTGGAGTGGGACTAGCGGGGGGGCCTACGAGCAGTACTTC
>15|-|TRBD1|TRBV15|TRBJ1-1
CATSGSDRGKAEAFF
TGTGCCACCAGCGGTTCAGACAGGGGAAAGGCTGAAGCTTTCTTT
>15|-|TRBD1|TRBV18|TRBJ1-2
CASSPDRTNNYGYTF
TGTGCCAGCTCACCGGACAGGACGAATAACTATGGCTACACCTTC
>13|-|-|TRBV30|TRBJ1-1
CAWSVEGGTEAFF
TGTGCCTGGAGTGTGGAGGGTGGGACTGAAGCTTTCTTT
>15|-|-|TRBV7-2|TRBJ1-3
CASSPRHLSGNTIYF
TGTGCCAGCAGCCCTCGACACCTCTCTGGAAACACCATATATTTT
>14|-|-|TRBV28|TRBJ1-1
CASSLRGWNTEAFF
TGTGCCAGCAGTTTGCGGGGATGGAACACTGAAGCTTTCTTT
>14|few|-|TRBV5-1|TRBJ1-4
CASSGLSTNEKLFF
TGCGCCAGCAGCGGGCTCTCAACTAATGAAAAACTGTTTTTT
>13|-|TRBD2|TRBV10-3|TRBJ2-7
CATVRGGGYEQYF
TGTGCCACCGTTCGCGGGGGTGGCTACGAGCAGTACTTC
>13|-|TRBD2|TRBV2|TRBJ2-3
CATLAAGGDTQYF
TGTGCCACCCTAGCGGCCGGCGGGGATACGCAGTATTTT
>18|-|-|TRBV5-1|TRBJ2-2
CASSPGTNSKGDTGELFF
TGCGCCAGCAGCCCTGGGACTAACTCAAAGGGGGACACCGGGGAGCTGTTTTTT
>15|-|-|TRBV9|TRBJ1-4
CASSVEPGIGEKLFF
TGTGCCAGCAGCGTCGAACCAGGGATAGGTGAAAAACTGTTTTTT
>17|-|-|TRBV11-1|TRBJ2-5
CASSLSSTRRRQETQYF
TGTGCCAGCAGCTTATCCTCGACTAGAAGAAGGCAAGAGACCCAGTACTTC
>12|-|-|TRBV19|TRBJ1-1
CASSIPLTGQLF
TGTGCCAGTAGTATTCCCCTTACAGGGCAGCTCTTT
>14|-|-|TRBV19|TRBJ2-2
CASLSGRYTGELFF
TGTGCCAGCCTTAGTGGGAGGTACACCGGGGAGCTGTTTTTT
>13|-|TRBD1|TRBV30|TRBJ2-7
CAWIGQGTYEQYF
TGTGCCTGGATCGGACAGGGAACCTACGAGCAGTACTTC
>15|-|-|TRBV5-1|TRBJ1-3
CASTLSDSSGNTIYF
TGCGCCAGCACTCTAAGCGATTCCTCTGGAAACACCATATATTTT
>13|-|TRBD1|TRBV7-2|TRBJ2-7
CASSTRTGWEQYF
TGTGCCAGCAGCACACGGACAGGATGGGAGCAGTACTTC
>16|-|-|TRBV4-3|TRBJ2-1
CASSQDRSGYAYEQFF
TGCGCCAGCAGCCAAGATAGGAGCGGCTATGCATATGAGCAGTTCTTC
>15|-|-|TRBV30|TRBJ1-1
CAWGGRTAMNTEAFF
TGTGCCTGGGGAGGGCGGACGGCAATGAACACTGAAGCTTTCTTT
>11|few|-|TRBV20-1|TRBJ2-7
CSARDTYEQYF
TGCAGTGCTAGAGACACCTACGAGCAGTACTTC
>15|-|-|TRBV4-3|TRBJ2-7
CASSRVAYPNYEQYF
TGCGCCAGCAGCCGTGTAGCATACCCCAACTACGAGCAGTACTTC
>18|-|TRBD2|TRBV7-9|TRBJ2-7
CASSLGRTSGTISYEQYF
TGTGCCAGCAGCTTAGGACGGACTAGCGGGACCATCTCCTACGAGCAGTACTTC
>14|-|-|TRBV6-5|TRBJ1-1
CASSYEGSGTEAFF
TGTGCCAGCAGTTACGAGGGAAGCGGCACTGAAGCTTTCTTT
>13|-|-|TRBV4-1|TRBJ2-1
CASSQEGRNEQFF
TGCGCCAGCAGCCAGGAGGGGAGAAATGAGCAGTTCTTC
>16|-|-|TRBV27|TRBJ1-6
CASRFGGNQYNSPLHF
TGTGCCAGCAGATTCGGGGGGAACCAATATAATTCACCCCTCCACTTT
>14|-|TRBD1|TRBV15|TRBJ2-1
CATSRGPQGDEQFF
TGTGCCACCAGCAGAGGACCCCAGGGGGATGAGCAGTTCTTC
>17|-|TRBD2|TRBV14|TRBJ2-7
CASSQTTTRLAAYEQYF
TGTGCCAGCAGCCAAACTACAACACGACTAGCGGCCTACGAGCAGTACTTC
>14|-|-|TRBV7-9|TRBJ1-3
CSSSFVRAGNTIYF
TGTTCCAGCAGCTTTGTCAGGGCGGGAAACACCATATATTTT
>14|-|-|TRBV4-3|TRBJ1-5
CASSQGQGNQPQHF
TGCGCCAGCAGCCAAGGACAGGGCAATCAGCCCCAGCATTTT
>15|-|TRBD2|TRBV6-1|TRBJ2-7
CASSEPGLGLYEQYF
TGTGCCAGCAGTGAACCGGGACTAGGTCTTTACGAGCAGTACTTC
>17|-|-|TRBV7-3|TRBJ2-3
CASSNYEGGSGKDTQYF
TGTGCCAGCAGCAATTATGAGGGGGGCAGCGGGAAGGATACGCAGTATTTT
>14|-|TRBD1|TRBV11-2|TRBJ2-7
CASSFGTGDYEQYF
TGTGCCAGCAGCTTCGGGACAGGGGACTACGAGCAGTACTTC
>13|-|-|TRBV30|TRBJ2-7
CAWSSYFSYEQYF
TGTGCCTGGAGTAGTTACTTCTCCTACGAGCAGTACTTC
>14|-|-|TRBV18|TRBJ1-2
CASSYQSGDYGYTF
TGTGCCAGCTCATACCAAAGCGGGGACTATGGCTACACCTTC
>14|-|-|TRBV27|TRBJ1-3
CASSAMSSGNTIYF
TGTGCCAGCAGTGCAATGAGCTCTGGAAACACCATATATTTT
>14|-|TRBD1|TRBV19|TRBJ2-7
CASSDRGGPYEQYF
TGTGCCAGTAGTGACAGGGGGGGACCCTACGAGCAGTACTTC
>15|few|TRBD1|TRBV6-1|TRBJ1-3
CASSEQGDSGNTIYF
TGTGCCAGCAGTGAACAGGGGGACTCTGGAAACACCATATATTTT
>17|-|TRBD1|TRBV7-2|TRBJ1-1
CASSSTPGTGVITEAFF
TGTGCCAGCAGCTCCACCCCCGGGACAGGAGTAATCACTGAAGCTTTCTTT
>14|-|-|TRBV10-1|TRBJ2-1
CASSLTGIDNEQFF
TGCGCCAGCAGTCTTACAGGGATAGACAATGAGCAGTTCTTC
>17|-|-|TRBV5-6|TRBJ1-1
CASSSPMGEGMNTEAFF
TGTGCCAGCAGCTCCCCAATGGGGGAGGGGATGAACACTGAAGCTTTCTTT
>18|-|TRBD2|TRBV4-1|TRBJ2-7
CASSQDRASGSASVKQYF
TGCGCCAGCAGCCAAGATCGGGCTAGCGGGAGTGCGTCTGTGAAGCAGTACTTC
>16|-|TRBD2|TRBV13|TRBJ2-2
CASSFGAGGEAGELFF
TGTGCCAGCAGCTTCGGGGCCGGGGGGGAAGCCGGGGAGCTGTTTTTT
>15|few|-|TRBV9|TRBJ1-5
CASSAGAFGNQPQHF
TGTGCCAGCAGCGCGGGAGCATTCGGGAATCAGCCCCAGCATTTT
>11|-|-|TRBV5-1|TRBJ2-1
CASNDFNEQFF
TGCGCCAGCAATGACTTTAATGAGCAGTTCTTC